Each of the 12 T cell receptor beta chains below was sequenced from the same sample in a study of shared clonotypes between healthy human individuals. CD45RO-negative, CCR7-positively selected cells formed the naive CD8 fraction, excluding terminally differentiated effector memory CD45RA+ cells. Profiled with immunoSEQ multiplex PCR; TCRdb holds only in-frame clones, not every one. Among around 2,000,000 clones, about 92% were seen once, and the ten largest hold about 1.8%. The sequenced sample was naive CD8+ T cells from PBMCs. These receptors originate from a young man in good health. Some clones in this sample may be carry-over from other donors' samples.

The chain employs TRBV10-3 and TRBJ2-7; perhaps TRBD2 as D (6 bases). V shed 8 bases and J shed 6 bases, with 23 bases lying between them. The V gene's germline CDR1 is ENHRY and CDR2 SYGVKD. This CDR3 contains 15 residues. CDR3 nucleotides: TGTGCCATCCGAAGAGGAGCGGGCGGGTCCGGCGAGCAGTACTTC. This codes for CAIRRGAGGSGEQYF.

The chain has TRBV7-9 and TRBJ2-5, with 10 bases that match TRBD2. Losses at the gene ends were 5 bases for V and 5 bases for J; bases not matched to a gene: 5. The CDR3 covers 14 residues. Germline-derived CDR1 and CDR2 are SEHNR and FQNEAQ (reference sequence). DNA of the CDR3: TGTGCCAGCAGCGCTAGCGGGAGTTCGGAGACCCAGTACTTC. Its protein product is CASSASGSSETQYF.

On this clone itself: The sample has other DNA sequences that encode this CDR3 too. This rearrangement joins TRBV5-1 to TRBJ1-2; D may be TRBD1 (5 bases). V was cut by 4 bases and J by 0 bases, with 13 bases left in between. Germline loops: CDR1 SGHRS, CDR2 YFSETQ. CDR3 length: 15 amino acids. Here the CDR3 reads CASSPLGGANYGYTF. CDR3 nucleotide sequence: TGCGCCAGCAGCCCGCTGGGGGGGGCTAACTATGGCTACACCTTC. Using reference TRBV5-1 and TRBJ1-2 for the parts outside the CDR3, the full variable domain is KAGVTQTPRYLIKTRGQQVTLSCSPISGHRSVSWYQQTPGQGLQFLFEYFSETQRNKGNFPGRFSGRQFSNSRSEMNVSTLELGDSALYLCASSPLGGANYGYTFGSGTRLTVV.

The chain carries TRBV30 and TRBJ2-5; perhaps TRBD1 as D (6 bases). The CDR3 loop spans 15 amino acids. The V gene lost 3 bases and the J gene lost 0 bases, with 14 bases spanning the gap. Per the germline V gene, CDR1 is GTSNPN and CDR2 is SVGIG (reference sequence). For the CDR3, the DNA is TGTGCCTGGAGGTCACCAGGGGAAAACCAAGAGACCCAGTACTTC. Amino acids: CAWRSPGENQETQYF.

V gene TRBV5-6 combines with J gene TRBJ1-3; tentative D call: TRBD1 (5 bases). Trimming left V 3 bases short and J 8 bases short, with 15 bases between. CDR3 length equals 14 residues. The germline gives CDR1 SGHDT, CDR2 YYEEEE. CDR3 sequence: CASSSQGGADTIYF. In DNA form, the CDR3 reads TGTGCCAGCAGCTCTCAGGGAGGGGCGGACACCATATATTTT.

The CDR3 coding sequence is TGTGCCAGCAGTCCCGGACTAGCGGTTGCTCAGTACTTC. Translation gives CASSPGLAVAQYF. This chain joins TRBV6-1 and TRBJ2-7, with 10 bases aligning to TRBD2. J was trimmed by 10 bases and V by 5 bases; bases with no gene match: 8. Germline CDR1 and CDR2: MNHNS and SASEGT. CDR3 length equals 13 residues.

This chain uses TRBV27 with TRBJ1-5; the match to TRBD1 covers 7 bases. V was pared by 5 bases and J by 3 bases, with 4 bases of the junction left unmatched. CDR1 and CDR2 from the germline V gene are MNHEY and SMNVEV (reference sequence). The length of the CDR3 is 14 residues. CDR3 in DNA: TGTGCCAGCAGTCCAGGACAGGTCAATCAGCCCCAGCATTTT. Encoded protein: CASSPGQVNQPQHF.

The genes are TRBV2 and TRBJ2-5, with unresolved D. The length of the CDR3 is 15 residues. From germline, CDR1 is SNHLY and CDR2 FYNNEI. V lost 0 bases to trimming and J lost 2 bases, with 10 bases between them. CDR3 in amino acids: CASSEALSQQETQYF. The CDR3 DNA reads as TGTGCCAGCAGTGAAGCGCTGAGCCAACAAGAGACCCAGTACTTC.

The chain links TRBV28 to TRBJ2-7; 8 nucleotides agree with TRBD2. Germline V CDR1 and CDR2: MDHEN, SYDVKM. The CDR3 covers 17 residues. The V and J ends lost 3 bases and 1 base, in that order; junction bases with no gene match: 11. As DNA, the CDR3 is TGTGCCAGCAGTTTCCCGGGACTAGGGGTCGGTTCCTACGAGCAGTACTTC. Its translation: CASSFPGLGVGSYEQYF.

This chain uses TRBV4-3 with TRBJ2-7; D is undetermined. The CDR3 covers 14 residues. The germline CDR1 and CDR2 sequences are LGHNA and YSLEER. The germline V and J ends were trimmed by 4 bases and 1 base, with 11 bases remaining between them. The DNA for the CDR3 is TGCGCCAGCAGCCCACGACTTTTTTCCTACGAGCAGTACTTC. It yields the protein CASSPRLFSYEQYF.

DNA for the CDR3: TGTGCCAGCAGTTTCCGAAGGGTGGGGGCTAATGAAAAACTGTTTTTT. It yields the protein CASSFRRVGANEKLFF. The rearrangement joins TRBV27 to TRBJ1-4, with D maybe TRBD1 (5 bases). The V gene's germline CDR1 is MNHEY and CDR2 SMNVEV (reference sequence). The CDR3 totals 16 residues. The ends were cut back, 3 bases at V and 3 bases at J, with 14 bases in the middle.

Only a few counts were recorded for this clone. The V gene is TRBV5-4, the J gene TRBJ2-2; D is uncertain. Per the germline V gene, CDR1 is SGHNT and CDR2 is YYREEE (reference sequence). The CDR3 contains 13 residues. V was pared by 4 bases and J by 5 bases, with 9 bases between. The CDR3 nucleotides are TGTGCCAGCAGCCCCCGGATTACCGGGGAGCTGTTTTTT. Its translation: CASSPRITGELFF.